The rows below give T cell receptor beta chains drawn from one sample of a study of human T cells and chemical hapten exposure. TCRdb reanalysed the RACE reads using MiXCR and keeps one entry per CDR3 protein. Among some 77,000 distinct CDR3 sequences listed, roughly 7.9% were seen once. Sequences were obtained from whole blood. The receptors come from a female donor in good health. Some clones in this sample may be carry-over from other donors' samples. The CDR3 runs from the conserved cysteine through the conserved F or W. The D gene is left open where the match is weak. Only some rows state a clone size, as once, few, many or a class for expanded clones.

D gene: -; clone size: -; J gene: TRBJ2-3; V gene: TRBV5-1; CDR3 protein: CASSCADTQYF; CDR3 DNA: TGCGCCAGCAGCTGTGCAGATACGCAGTATTTT
D gene: -; clone size: -; J gene: TRBJ1-1; V gene: TRBV7-2; CDR3 protein: CASSSLWNTEAFF; CDR3 DNA: TGTGCCAGCAGCTCGCTTTGGAACACTGAAGCTTTCTTT
D gene: -; clone size: many; J gene: TRBJ1-6; V gene: TRBV5-1; CDR3 protein: CASSWEPNSPLHF; CDR3 DNA: TGCGCCAGCAGTTGGGAACCTAATTCACCCCTCCACTTT
D gene: -; clone size: -; J gene: TRBJ1-5; V gene: TRBV20-1; CDR3 protein: CSAKSREYSNQPQHF; CDR3 DNA: TGCAGTGCCAAAAGCCGAGAGTATAGCAATCAGCCCCAGCATTTT
D gene: TRBD1; clone size: few; J gene: TRBJ1-6; V gene: TRBV10-3; CDR3 protein: CAISTGQPNSPLHF; CDR3 DNA: TGTGCCATCAGTACGGGACAGCCTAATTCACCCCTCCACTTT
D gene: -; clone size: many; J gene: TRBJ2-5; V gene: TRBV27; CDR3 protein: CASSLSREETQYF; CDR3 DNA: TGTGCCAGCAGTTTATCCAGGGAAGAGACCCAGTACTTC
D gene: -; clone size: many; J gene: TRBJ2-7; V gene: TRBV7-6; CDR3 protein: CASSLSRQYEQYF; CDR3 DNA: TGTGCCAGCAGCTTATCCCGGCAGTACGAGCAGTACTTC
D gene: TRBD2; clone size: -; J gene: TRBJ2-2; V gene: TRBV7-2; CDR3 protein: CASSTRLAETTGELFF; CDR3 DNA: TGTGCCAGCAGCACCCGACTAGCGGAGACTACCGGGGAGCTGTTTTTT
D gene: -; clone size: many; J gene: TRBJ1-6; V gene: TRBV6-5; CDR3 protein: CASSYVQGGNSPLHF; CDR3 DNA: TGTGCCAGCAGTTACGTCCAGGGTGGGAATTCACCCCTCCACTTT
D gene: -; clone size: few; J gene: TRBJ1-6; V gene: TRBV5-1; CDR3 protein: CASSFSGPSYNSPLHF; CDR3 DNA: TGCGCCAGCAGCTTTTCAGGGCCATCCTATAATTCACCCCTCCACTTT
D gene: -; clone size: -; J gene: TRBJ2-3; V gene: TRBV7-2; CDR3 protein: CASSLVGARTDTQYF; CDR3 DNA: TGTGCCAGCAGCTTAGTGGGGGCCCGCACAGATACGCAGTATTTT
D gene: -; clone size: many; J gene: TRBJ2-1; V gene: TRBV4-3; CDR3 protein: CASSRGVDNEQFF; CDR3 DNA: TGCGCCAGCAGCCGCGGGGTGGACAATGAGCAGTTCTTC
D gene: -; clone size: few; J gene: TRBJ2-7; V gene: TRBV6-2/TRBV6-3; CDR3 protein: CASSSAYRDLYEQYF; CDR3 DNA: TGTGCCAGCAGTTCCGCCTACAGGGACTTGTACGAGCAGTACTTC
D gene: -; clone size: many; J gene: TRBJ1-1; V gene: TRBV29-1; CDR3 protein: CSANQGCRTEAFF; CDR3 DNA: TGCAGCGCTAATCAGGGATGTAGAACTGAAGCTTTCTTT
D gene: TRBD2; clone size: many; J gene: TRBJ2-3; V gene: TRBV3-1; CDR3 protein: CASSQDVLAADTQYF; CDR3 DNA: TGTGCCAGCAGCCAAGATGTGCTAGCGGCAGATACGCAGTATTTT
D gene: -; clone size: many; J gene: TRBJ2-5; V gene: TRBV14; CDR3 protein: CASSQTRITHQYF; CDR3 DNA: TGTGCCAGCAGCCAGACCCGGATAACTCACCAGTACTTC
D gene: -; clone size: -; J gene: TRBJ2-1; V gene: TRBV4-2; CDR3 protein: CASSQDRGSYNEQFF; CDR3 DNA: TGTGCCAGCAGCCAAGATAGGGGATCCTACAATGAGCAGTTCTTC
D gene: -; clone size: -; J gene: TRBJ2-5; V gene: TRBV5-1; CDR3 protein: CASSLEGPTAGPGF; CDR3 DNA: TGCGCCAGCAGCTTGGAGGGTCCGACCGCGGGGCCCGGCTTC
D gene: -; clone size: -; J gene: TRBJ1-1; V gene: TRBV7-6; CDR3 protein: CASMGGITTEAFF; CDR3 DNA: TGTGCCAGCATGGGGGGGATCACCACTGAAGCTTTCTTT
D gene: TRBD2; clone size: -; J gene: TRBJ2-3; V gene: TRBV7-2; CDR3 protein: CASTPSGGARDTQYF; CDR3 DNA: TGTGCCAGCACCCCTAGCGGGGGGGCGCGAGATACGCAGTATTTT